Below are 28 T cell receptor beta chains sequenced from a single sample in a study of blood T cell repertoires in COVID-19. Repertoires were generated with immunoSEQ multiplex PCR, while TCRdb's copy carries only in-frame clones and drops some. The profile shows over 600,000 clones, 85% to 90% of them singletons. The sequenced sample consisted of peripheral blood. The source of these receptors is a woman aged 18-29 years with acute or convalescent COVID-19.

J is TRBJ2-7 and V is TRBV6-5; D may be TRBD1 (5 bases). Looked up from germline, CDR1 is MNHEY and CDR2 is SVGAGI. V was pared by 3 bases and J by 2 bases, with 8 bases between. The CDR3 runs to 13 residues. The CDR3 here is CASSYKGAYEQYF. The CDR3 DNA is TGTGCCAGCAGTTATAAAGGGGCCTACGAGCAGTACTTC.

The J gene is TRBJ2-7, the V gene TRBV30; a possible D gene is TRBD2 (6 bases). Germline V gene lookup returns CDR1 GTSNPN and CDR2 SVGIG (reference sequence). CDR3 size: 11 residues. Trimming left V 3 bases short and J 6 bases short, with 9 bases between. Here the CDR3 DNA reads TGTGCCTGGAGCGGGGGTAGCGAGCAGTACTTC. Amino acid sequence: CAWSGGSEQYF.

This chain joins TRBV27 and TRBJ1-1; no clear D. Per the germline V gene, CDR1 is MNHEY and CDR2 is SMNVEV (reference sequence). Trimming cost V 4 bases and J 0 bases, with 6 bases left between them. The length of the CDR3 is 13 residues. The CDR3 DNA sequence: TGTGCCAGCAGTTCGGTACTGAACACTGAAGCTTTCTTT. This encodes CASSSVLNTEAFF.

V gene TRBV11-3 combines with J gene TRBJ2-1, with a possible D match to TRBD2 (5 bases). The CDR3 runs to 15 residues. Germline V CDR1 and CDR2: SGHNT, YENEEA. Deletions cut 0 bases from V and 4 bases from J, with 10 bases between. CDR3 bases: TGTGCCAGCAGCTTAGAGGGAGTAGAATACAATGAGCAGTTCTTC. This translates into CASSLEGVEYNEQFF.

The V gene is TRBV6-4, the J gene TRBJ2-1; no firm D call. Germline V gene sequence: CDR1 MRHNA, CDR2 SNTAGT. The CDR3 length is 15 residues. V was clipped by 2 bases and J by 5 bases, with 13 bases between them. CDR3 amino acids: CASSDEPDKNNEQFF. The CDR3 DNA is TGTGCCAGCAGTGACGAGCCAGACAAAAACAATGAGCAGTTCTTC.

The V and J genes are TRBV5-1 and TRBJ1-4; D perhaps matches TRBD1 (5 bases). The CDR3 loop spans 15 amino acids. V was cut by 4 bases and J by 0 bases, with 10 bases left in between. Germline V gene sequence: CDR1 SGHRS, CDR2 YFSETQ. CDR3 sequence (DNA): TGCGCCAGCAGCCCGGACACTGCAACTAATGAAAAACTGTTTTTT. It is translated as CASSPDTATNEKLFF.

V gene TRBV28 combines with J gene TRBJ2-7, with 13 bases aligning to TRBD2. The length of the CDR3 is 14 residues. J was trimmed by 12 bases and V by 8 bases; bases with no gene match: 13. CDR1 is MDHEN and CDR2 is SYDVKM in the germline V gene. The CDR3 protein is CASLAGTSGVRRYF. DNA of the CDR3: TGTGCCAGCCTCGCCGGGACTAGCGGGGTCCGTCGGTACTTC.

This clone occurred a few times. The chain's CDR3 is CAWGDTNTEAFF. CDR3 in DNA: TGTGCCTGGGGGGACACGAACACTGAAGCTTTCTTT. The rearrangement uses TRBV30 and TRBJ1-1; TRBD1 is a possible D gene (6 bases). V was pared by 5 bases and J by 1 base, with 8 bases between. Germline V gene sequence: CDR1 GTSNPN, CDR2 SVGIG (reference sequence). This CDR3 is built from 12 residues.

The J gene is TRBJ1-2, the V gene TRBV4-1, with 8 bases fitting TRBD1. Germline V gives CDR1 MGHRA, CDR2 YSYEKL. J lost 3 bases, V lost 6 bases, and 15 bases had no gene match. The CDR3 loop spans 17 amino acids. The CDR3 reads CASSDIDRGRGYYGYTF. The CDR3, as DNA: TGCGCCAGCAGTGATATAGACAGGGGACGGGGGTACTATGGCTACACCTTC.

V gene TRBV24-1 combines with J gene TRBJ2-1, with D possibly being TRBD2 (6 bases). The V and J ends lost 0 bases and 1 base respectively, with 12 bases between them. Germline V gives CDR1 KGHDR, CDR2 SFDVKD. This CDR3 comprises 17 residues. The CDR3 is CATSDLSPSESYNEQFF. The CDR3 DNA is TGTGCCACCAGTGATTTGTCGCCTAGCGAGTCCTACAATGAGCAGTTCTTC.

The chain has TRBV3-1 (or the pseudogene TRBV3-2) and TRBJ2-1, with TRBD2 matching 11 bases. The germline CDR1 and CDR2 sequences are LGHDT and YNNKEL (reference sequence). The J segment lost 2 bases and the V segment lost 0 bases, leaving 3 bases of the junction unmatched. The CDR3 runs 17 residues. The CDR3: CASSQELLAGAYNEQFF. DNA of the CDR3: TGTGCCAGCAGCCAAGAACTACTAGCGGGGGCCTACAATGAGCAGTTCTTC.

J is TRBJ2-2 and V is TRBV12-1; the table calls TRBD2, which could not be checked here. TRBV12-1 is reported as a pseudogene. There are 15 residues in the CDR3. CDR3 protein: CASSNSGPSTGELFF. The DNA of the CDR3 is TGTGCCAGCAGCAATTCCGGTCCGAGCACCGGGGAGCTGTTTTTT.

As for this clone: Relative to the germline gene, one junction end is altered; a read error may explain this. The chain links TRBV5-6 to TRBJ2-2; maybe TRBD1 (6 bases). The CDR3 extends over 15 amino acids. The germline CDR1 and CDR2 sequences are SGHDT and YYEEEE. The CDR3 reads CASSLTGIFTGELFF. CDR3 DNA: TGTGCCAGCAGCCTCACAGGGATCTTCACCGGAGAGCTGTTTTTT.

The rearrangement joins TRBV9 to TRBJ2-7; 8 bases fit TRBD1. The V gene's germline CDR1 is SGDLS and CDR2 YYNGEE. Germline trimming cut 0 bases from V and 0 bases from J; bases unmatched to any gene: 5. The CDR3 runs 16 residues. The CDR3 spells CASSVGTGLSSYEQYF. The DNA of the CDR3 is TGTGCCAGCAGCGTAGGGACAGGGCTATCCTCCTACGAGCAGTACTTC.

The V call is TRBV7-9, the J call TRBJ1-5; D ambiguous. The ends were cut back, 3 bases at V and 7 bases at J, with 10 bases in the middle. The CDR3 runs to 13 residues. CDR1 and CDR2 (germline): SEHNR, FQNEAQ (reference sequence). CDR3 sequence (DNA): TGTGCCAGCAGCTTGGGCCGTTGGCAGCCCCAGCATTTT. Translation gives CASSLGRWQPQHF.

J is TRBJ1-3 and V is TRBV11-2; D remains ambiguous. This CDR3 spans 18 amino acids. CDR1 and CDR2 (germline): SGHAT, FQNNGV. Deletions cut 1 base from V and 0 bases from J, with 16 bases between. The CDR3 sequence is CASSLARGVMTSGNTIYF. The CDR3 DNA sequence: TGTGCCAGCAGCTTAGCTCGCGGGGTGATGACCTCTGGAAACACCATATATTTT. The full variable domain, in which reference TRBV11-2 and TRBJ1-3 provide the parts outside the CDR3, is EAGVAQSPRYKIIEKRQSVAFWCNPISGHATLYWYQQILGQGPKLLIQFQNNGVVDDSQLPKDRFSAERLKGVDSTLKIQPAKLEDSAVYLCASSLARGVMTSGNTIYFGEGSWLTVV.

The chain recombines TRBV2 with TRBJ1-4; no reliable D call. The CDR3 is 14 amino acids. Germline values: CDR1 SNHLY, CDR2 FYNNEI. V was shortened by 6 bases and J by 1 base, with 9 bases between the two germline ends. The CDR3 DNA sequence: TGTGCCAGCAGCGCAGGTGGAACTAATGAAAAACTGTTTTTT. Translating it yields CASSAGGTNEKLFF.

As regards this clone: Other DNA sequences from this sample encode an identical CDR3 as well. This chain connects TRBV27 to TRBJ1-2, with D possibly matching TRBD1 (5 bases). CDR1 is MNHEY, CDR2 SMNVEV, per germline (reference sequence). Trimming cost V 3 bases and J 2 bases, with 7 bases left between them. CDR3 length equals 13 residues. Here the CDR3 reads CASSFRGNYGYTF. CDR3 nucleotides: TGTGCCAGCAGTTTTCGGGGGAACTATGGCTACACCTTC.

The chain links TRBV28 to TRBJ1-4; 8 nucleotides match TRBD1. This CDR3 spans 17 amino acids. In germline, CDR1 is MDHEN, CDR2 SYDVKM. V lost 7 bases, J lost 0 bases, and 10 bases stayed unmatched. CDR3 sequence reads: CASTPRTGRSTNEKLFF. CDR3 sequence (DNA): TGTGCCAGCACCCCCCGGACAGGGCGGTCAACTAATGAAAAACTGTTTTTT.

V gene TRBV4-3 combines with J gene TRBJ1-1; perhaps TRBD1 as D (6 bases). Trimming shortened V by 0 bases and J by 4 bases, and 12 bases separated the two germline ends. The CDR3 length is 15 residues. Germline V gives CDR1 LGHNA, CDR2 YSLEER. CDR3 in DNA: TGCGCCAGCAGCCAAGATGAGGGGGGGAGCACTGAAGCTTTCTTT. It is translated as CASSQDEGGSTEAFF.

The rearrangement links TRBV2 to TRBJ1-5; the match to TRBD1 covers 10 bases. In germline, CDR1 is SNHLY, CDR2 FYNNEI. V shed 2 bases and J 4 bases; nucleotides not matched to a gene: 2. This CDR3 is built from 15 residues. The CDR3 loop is CASSETDRGNQPQHF. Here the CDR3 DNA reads TGTGCCAGCAGTGAAACGGACAGGGGGAATCAGCCCCAGCATTTT.

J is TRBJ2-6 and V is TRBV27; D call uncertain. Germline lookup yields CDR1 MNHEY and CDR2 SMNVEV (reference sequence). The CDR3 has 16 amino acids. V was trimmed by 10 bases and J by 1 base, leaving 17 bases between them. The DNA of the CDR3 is TGTGCCACCAACCCCAGGATCTCATCTGGGGCCAACGTCCTGACTTTC. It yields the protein CATNPRISSGANVLTF.

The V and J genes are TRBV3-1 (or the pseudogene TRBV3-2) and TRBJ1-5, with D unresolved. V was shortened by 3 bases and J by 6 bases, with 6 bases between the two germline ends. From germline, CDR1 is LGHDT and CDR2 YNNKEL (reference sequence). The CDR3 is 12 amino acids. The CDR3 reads CASSHGSQPQHF. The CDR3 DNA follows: TGTGCCAGCAGCCACGGGAGTCAGCCCCAGCATTTT.

CDR3 amino acids: CASSLGTGNSNQPQHF. The DNA for the CDR3 is TGTGCCAGCAGCTTGGGTACAGGGAATAGCAATCAGCCCCAGCATTTT. The genes are TRBV5-6 and TRBJ1-5, with D perhaps matching TRBD1 (6 bases). V was pared by 0 bases and J by 0 bases, with 10 bases between. The CDR3 has 16 residues. Germline CDR1 SGHDT, CDR2 YYEEEE.

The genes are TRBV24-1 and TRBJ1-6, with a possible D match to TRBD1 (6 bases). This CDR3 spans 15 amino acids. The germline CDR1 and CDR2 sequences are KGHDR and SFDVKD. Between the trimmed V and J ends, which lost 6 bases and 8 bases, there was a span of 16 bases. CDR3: CATSKDSSSYSPLHF. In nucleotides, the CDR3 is TGTGCCACCAGTAAGGACAGTAGTTCGTATTCACCCCTCCACTTT.

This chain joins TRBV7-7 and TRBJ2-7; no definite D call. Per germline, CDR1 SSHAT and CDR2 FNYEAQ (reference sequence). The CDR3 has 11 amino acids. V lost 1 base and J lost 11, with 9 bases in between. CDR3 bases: TGTGCCAGCAGCTTAGAGTCGGTGGAGTACTTC. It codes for CASSLESVEYF.

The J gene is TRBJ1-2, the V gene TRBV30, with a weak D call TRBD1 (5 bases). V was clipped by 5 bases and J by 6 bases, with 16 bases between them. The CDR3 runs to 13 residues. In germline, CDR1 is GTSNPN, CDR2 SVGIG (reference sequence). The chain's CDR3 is CAWSYQGTDGYTF. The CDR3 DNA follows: TGTGCCTGGTCTTACCAGGGTACGGATGGCTACACCTTC.

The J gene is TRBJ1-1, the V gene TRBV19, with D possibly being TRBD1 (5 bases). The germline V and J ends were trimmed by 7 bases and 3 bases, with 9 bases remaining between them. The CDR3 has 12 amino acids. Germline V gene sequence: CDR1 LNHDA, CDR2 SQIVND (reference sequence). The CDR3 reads CASMGGDTEAFF. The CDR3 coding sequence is TGTGCCAGTATGGGAGGGGACACTGAAGCTTTCTTT.